The entry that follows covers one T cell receptor (beta chain) sequence. The data belong to a study of PD-1 blockade in classical Hodgkin lymphoma. This CDR3 has 16 residues. V lost 3 bases, J lost 4 bases, and 18 bases lay in between. The germline CDR1 and CDR2 sequences are MDHEN and SYDVKM. The table came from immunoSEQ multiplex PCR; TCRdb's copy has only in-frame clones and leaves some out. The sample holds roughly 50,000 clones; about nine tenths are singletons and the top ten take 6% to 7%. As for time point: cycle 4 day 1 (C4D1), after five to seven weeks of nivolumab. Exposure to brentuximab vedotin varied, and each patient had relapsed following autologous stem cell transplantation.

The source was peripheral blood mononuclear cells (PBMCs), collected before the fourth cycle of nivolumab. The receptor was isolated from a human donor with classical Hodgkin lymphoma. The chain carries TRBV28 and TRBJ2-5, with D possibly matching TRBD2 (7 bases). CDR3 nucleotides: TGTGCCAGCAGTTTGACTGGGACACCGGGGGGAGAGACCCAGTACTTC. Protein: CASSLTGTPGGETQYF.